The 14 T cell receptor gamma chains listed next were all sequenced from one sample in a study of Vδ1+ human thymocytes. Findings and limits, study-wide: In the thymus, TRG and TRD repertoires looked highly polyclonal with Gaussian CDR3 lengths.

For these receptors, no antigen is known. The template was reverse-transcribed extracted RNA. CDR3 amplicons came from multiplex PCR with pooled V-gene forward and constant-region reverse primers. TCRdb processed the multiplex PCR reads again with the CATT caller. This table holds under 25,000 gamma-chain clones, roughly 15% found once. Sequenced sample: Vdelta1+ gamma-delta thymocytes from the thymus. The subset was: FACS-sorted CD3+ TCRalphabeta- TCRVdelta1+ TCRVdelta2- thymocytes. These receptors originate from a child younger than two who had congenital heart surgery.

A few counts support this clone. The chain combines TRGV5 with TRGJ1 or TRGJ2. CDR3 size: 14 residues. The germline gives CDR1 VINAFY, CDR2 YDVSNSKD. Trimming removed 0 bases from V and 7 bases from J; junction bases left unmatched: 9. The DNA for the CDR3 is TGTGCCACCTGGGACAGGCTAATTAGGTATAAGAAACTCTTT. Protein: CATWDRLIRYKKLF.

The V gene is TRGV4, the J gene TRGJ1 or TRGJ2. The CDR3 length is 12 residues. In germline, CDR1 is EGSTGY, CDR2 YDSYTSSV. With 3 bases clipped from V and 5 bases from J, the junction kept 4 bases outside the gene matches. In DNA, the CDR3 is TGTGCCACCTGGGATTCAGATTATAAGAAACTCTTT. Protein sequence: CATWDSDYKKLF.

This clone was seen only a few times. The V gene is TRGV8, the J gene TRGJ1 or TRGJ2. Germline V gene lookup returns CDR1 VENAVY and CDR2 YDSYNSRV. The CDR3 is 13 amino acids. Trimming at V came to 5 bases and at J to 9 bases, leaving 13 bases not matched to a gene. The CDR3 DNA reads TGTGCCACCTGGGCCGAGACGAAAATTAAGAAACTCTTT. It is translated as CATWAETKIKKLF.

This clone was seen only a few times. A junction boundary mismatches the germline segment, possibly from a read error. Within the sample, other DNA sequences also encode this same CDR3. The chain uses TRGV4 and TRGJ1 or TRGJ2. Germline CDR1 is EGSTGY and CDR2 is YDSYTSSV. The CDR3 covers 13 residues. This CDR3 is CATWDGPYYKKLF. The CDR3 DNA follows: TGTGCCACCTGGGATGGCCCTTATTATAAGAAACTTTTT.

This chain connects TRGV3 to TRGJ1 or TRGJ2. The CDR3 length is 11 residues. CDR1 and CDR2 (germline): VTNTFY, YDVSTARD (reference sequence). The ends lost 5 bases at V and 9 bases at J; junction bases unmatched: 7. The CDR3 region is CATWATGKKLF. DNA of the CDR3: TGTGCCACCTGGGCCACGGGTAAGAAACTCTTT.

This clone was detected only a few times. The rearrangement uses TRGV8 and TRGJP1. CDR3 length equals 11 residues. Germline values: CDR1 VENAVY, CDR2 YDSYNSRV. V lost 9 bases to trimming and J lost 4 bases; unmatched junction nucleotides: 2. The CDR3 DNA reads as TGTGCCACCCACACTGGTTGGTTCAAGATATTT. Amino acids: CATHTGWFKIF.

Concerning this clone: Within the sample, other DNA sequences also encode this same CDR3. The chain couples TRGV8 to TRGJ1 or TRGJ2. From germline, CDR1 is VENAVY and CDR2 YDSYNSRV. Unmatched junction bases numbered 3, after V lost 1 base and J lost 3 bases. CDR3 length equals 13 residues. The CDR3 reads CATWDSCYYKKLF. CDR3 in DNA: TGTGCCACCTGGGATAGTTGTTATTATAAGAAACTCTTT.

The V gene is TRGV9, the J gene TRGJ1 or TRGJ2. The CDR3 has 14 residues. Germline V gene sequence: CDR1 GITISATS, CDR2 ISYDGTV (reference sequence). Trimming removed 3 bases from V and 1 base from J; junction bases left unmatched: 6. The CDR3 nucleotides read TGTGCCTTGTGGGAGCCCGCTAATTATTATAAGAAACTCTTT. Amino acids: CALWEPANYYKKLF.

The chain combines TRGV4 with TRGJP1. V lost 0 bases and J lost 3; bases outside the gene matches: 10. Germline V gene data show CDR1 as EGSTGY and CDR2 as YDSYTSSV. CDR3 length: 17 residues. CDR3 region: CATWDGPNPSTGWFKIF. CDR3 nucleotides: TGTGCCACCTGGGATGGGCCAAATCCATCCACTGGTTGGTTCAAGATATTT.

V gene TRGV9 combines with J gene TRGJP. Germline values: CDR1 GITISATS, CDR2 ISYDGTV (reference sequence). Trimming cost V 2 bases and J 6 bases; bases outside gene matches: 7. This CDR3 contains 17 residues. CDR3 DNA: TGTGCCTTGTGGGAGGCGAACCCAGAGTTGGGCAAAAAAATCAAGGTATTT. Translated, it gives CALWEANPELGKKIKVF.

This clone has just a few counts. Mismatch with germline at one junction end may stem from a read error. The V gene is TRGV4, the J gene TRGJ1 or TRGJ2. Per the germline V gene, CDR1 is EGSTGY and CDR2 is YDSYTSSV. This CDR3 region has 12 residues. The CDR3 region is CATWNGGGKKLF. The CDR3 coding sequence is TGTGCCACCTGGAATGGGGGAGGAAAGAAACTCTTT.

This clone showed up just a few times. A read error may explain this, as a much larger clone is one base away. The sample contains more than one DNA sequence encoding this CDR3. The V call is TRGV3, the J call TRGJ1 or TRGJ2. This CDR3 is 13 amino acids long. Trimming at V came to 0 bases and at J to 4 bases, leaving 3 bases not matched to a gene. Germline V CDR1 and CDR2: VTNTFY, YDVSTARD (reference sequence). In DNA, the CDR3 is TGTGCCACCTGGGACAGGACCTATTATAAGAAACTCTTT. Translation: CATWDRTYYKKLF.

This clone came up a few times. The rearrangement links TRGV9 to TRGJP2. Germline CDR1 and CDR2: GITISATS and ISYDGTV (reference sequence). The CDR3 is made up of 12 amino acids. With V trimmed by 4 bases and J by 8 bases, 4 bases remained unmatched. This CDR3 is CALWDGDWIKTF. In DNA, the CDR3 is TGTGCCTTGTGGGATGGGGATTGGATCAAGACGTTT.

J is TRGJP2 and V is TRGV8. The trim removed 3 bases at V and 2 bases at J, leaving 12 bases unmatched. The CDR3 length is 17 residues. Germline lookup yields CDR1 VENAVY and CDR2 YDSYNSRV. The CDR3 here is CATWDRVLDSSDWIKTF. In nucleotides, the CDR3 is TGTGCCACCTGGGATCGGGTTTTGGACAGTAGTGATTGGATCAAGACGTTT.